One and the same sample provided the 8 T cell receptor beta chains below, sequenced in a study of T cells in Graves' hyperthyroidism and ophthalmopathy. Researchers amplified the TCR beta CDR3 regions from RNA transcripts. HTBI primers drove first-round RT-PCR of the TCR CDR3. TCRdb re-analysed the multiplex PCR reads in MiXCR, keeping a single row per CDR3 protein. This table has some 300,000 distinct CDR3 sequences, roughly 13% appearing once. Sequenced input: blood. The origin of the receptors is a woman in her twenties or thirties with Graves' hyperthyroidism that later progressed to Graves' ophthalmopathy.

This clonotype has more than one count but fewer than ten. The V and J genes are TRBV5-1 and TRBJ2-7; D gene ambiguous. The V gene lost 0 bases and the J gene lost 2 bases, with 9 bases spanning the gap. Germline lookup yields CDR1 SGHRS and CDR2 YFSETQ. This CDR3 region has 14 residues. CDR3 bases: TGCGCCAGCAGCTTGGCCCTCAGTACCTACGAGCAGTACTTC. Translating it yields CASSLALSTYEQYF.

DNA for the CDR3: TGTGCCAGCAGCCCCAATCCGGGACAGGGTTTATTCTTT. Translated, it gives CASSPNPGQGLFF. The J gene is TRBJ1-1, the V gene TRBV7-3, with TRBD1 matching over 9 bases. Germline lookup yields CDR1 SGHTA and CDR2 FQGTGA. After removal of 5 bases from V and 14 bases from J, the junction contained 12 bases not matched to a gene. The CDR3 runs to 13 residues.

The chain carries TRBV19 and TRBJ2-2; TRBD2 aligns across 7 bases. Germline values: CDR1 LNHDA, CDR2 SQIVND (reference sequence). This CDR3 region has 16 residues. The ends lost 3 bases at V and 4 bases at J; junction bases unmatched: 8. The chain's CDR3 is CASSMWGGGSTGELFF. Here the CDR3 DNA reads TGTGCCAGTAGTATGTGGGGCGGGGGTAGCACCGGGGAGCTGTTTTTT.

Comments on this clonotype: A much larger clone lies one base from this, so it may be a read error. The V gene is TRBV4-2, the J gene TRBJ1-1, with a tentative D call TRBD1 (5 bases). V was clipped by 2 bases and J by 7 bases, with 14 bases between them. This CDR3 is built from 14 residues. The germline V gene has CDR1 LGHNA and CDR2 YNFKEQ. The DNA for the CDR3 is TGTGCCAGCAGCCAAAAATATGGTGACAGTGAAGCTTTCTTT. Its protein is CASSQKYGDSEAFF.

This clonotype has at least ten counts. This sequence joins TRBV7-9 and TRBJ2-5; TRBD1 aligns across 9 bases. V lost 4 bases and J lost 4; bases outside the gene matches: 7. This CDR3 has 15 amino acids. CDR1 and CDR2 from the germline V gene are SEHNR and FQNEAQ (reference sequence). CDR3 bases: TGTGCCAGCAGCTCACTAACAGGGGGCGTAGAGACCCAGTACTTC. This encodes CASSSLTGGVETQYF. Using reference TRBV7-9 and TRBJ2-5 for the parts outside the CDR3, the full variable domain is DTGVSQNPRHKITKRGQNVTFRCDPISEHNRLYWYRQTLGQGPEFLTYFQNEAQLEKSRLLSDRFSAERPKGSFSTLEIQRTEQGDSAMYLCASSSLTGGVETQYFGPGTRLLVL.

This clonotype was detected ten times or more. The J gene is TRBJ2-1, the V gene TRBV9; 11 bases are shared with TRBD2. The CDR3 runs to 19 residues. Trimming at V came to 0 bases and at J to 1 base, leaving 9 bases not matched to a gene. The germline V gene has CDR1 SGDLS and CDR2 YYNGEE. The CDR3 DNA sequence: TGTGCCAGCAGCGTAGGCGGACTAGCGGGTCCGGGGTCCTACAATGAGCAGTTCTTC. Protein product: CASSVGGLAGPGSYNEQFF.

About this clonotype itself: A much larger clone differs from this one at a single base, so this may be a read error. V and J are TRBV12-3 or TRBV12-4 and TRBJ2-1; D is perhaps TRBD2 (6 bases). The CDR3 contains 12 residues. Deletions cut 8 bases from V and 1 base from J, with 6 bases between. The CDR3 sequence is CASGRSYNEQFF. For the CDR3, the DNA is TGTGCCAGCGGGAGGTCCTACAATGAGCAGTTCTTC.

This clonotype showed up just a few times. For the CDR3, the DNA is TGTGCCAGCAGTTCTAGCGGGGCTGTTAATGAGCAGTTCTTC. Its translation is CASSSSGAVNEQFF. The chain carries TRBV6-2 or TRBV6-3 and TRBJ2-1; the match to TRBD2 covers 9 bases. Germline assignment: CDR1 MNHEY and CDR2 SVGEGT. The CDR3 is 14 residues long. V lost 4 bases and J lost 7; bases outside the gene matches: 5.